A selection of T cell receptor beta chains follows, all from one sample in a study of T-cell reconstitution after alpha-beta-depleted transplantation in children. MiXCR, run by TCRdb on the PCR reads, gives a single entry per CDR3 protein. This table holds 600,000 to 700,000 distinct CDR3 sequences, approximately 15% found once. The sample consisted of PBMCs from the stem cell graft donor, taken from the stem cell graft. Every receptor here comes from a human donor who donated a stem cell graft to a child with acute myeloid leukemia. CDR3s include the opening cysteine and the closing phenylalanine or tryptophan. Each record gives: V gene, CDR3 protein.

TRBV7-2,CASSTKTGTVTEAFF
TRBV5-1,CASSFRASDNNEQFF
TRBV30,CAFALAGSYEQYF
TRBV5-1,CASSSTDWSTEAFF
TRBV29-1,CSVASGQETQYF
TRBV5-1,CASSLGRFTGELFF
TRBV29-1,CSVEGQGAHTDTQYF
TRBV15,CATSRSGWGVNSYEQYF
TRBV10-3,CAISESRLRDGAYEQYF
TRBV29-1,CSVTMSGSYEQYF
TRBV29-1,CSVKYSSNEQFF
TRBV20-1,CSARDGQGGGNSPLHF
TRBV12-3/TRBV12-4,CASSLGPPPNGELFF
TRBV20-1,CSARDWRRGPYEQYF
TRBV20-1,CSASRDRGRGQPQHF
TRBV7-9,CASSRTSDTQYF
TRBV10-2,CASSDPLDSANTGELFF
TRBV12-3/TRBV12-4,CASSPDLSNQPQHF
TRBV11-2,CASSLRGRTYSGANVLTF
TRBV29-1,CSAQWGVRGGTNEKLFF
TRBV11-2,CASFEAGETDTQYF
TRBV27,CASSLGLGGMDNEQFF